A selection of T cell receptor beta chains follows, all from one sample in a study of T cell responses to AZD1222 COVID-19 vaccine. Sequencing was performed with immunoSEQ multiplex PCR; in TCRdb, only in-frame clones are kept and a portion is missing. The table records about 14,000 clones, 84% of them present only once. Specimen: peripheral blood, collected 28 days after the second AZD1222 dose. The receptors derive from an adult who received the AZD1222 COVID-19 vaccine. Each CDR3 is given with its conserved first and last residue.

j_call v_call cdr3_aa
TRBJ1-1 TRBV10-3 CAIGTGDGNTEAFF
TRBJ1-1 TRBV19 CASLGGLMNTEAFF
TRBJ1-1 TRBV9 CASSSQDTEAFF
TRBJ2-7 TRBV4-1 CASSQERRDEQYF
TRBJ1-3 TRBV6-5 CASSSGTPSGNTIYF
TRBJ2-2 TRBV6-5 CASSYGGPLGYGELFF
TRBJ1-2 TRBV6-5 CASTPMRQGGYGYTF
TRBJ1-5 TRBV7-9 CASSLGTGNQPQHF
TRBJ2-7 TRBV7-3 CASKLSAGFSYEQYF
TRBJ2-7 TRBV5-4 CASSLTTGIYEQYF
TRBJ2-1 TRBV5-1 CASNIQGASYNEQFF
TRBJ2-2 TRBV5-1 CASSGTANTGELFF
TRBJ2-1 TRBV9 CASSAKLAGGPHEQFF
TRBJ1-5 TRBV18 CASSAGAYSNQPQHF
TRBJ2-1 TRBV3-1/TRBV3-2 CASTHSSGGYNEQFF
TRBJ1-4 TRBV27 CASSLRSGVGEKLFF
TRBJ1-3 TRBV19 CASSIPDSGNTIYF
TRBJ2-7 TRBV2 CASSSSGSSYEQYF
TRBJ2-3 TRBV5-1 CASSLASVRDTQYF
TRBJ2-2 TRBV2 CASKPQDKPNTGELFF
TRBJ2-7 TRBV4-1 CASSLDRTHYEQYF
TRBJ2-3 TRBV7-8 CASSFFEGADTQYF
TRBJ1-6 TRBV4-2 CASSQGPEGTGEGFGSPLHF
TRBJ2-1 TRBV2 CASSSGRHEQFF
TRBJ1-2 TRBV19 CASSTLQGVYGYTF
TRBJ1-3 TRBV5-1 CASSEGQDSGNTIYF
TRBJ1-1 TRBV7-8 CASSASMNTEAFF
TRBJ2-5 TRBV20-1 CSAKSETQYF
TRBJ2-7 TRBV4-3 CASSQDFNRDTYEQYF
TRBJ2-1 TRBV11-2 CASSYAGTTKGSSYNEQFF
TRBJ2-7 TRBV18 CASSSAYEQYF
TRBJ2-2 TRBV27 CASAKNRDTGELFF
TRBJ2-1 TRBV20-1 CSVRSYNEQFF
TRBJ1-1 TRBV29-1 CSVEARGVTEAFF
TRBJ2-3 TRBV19 CASSSAGGGTTDTQYF
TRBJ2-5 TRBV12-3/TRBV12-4 CASSHRGGKTQYF
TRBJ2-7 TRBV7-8 CASSLPRVDEQYF
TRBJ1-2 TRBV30 CAWSVRGRAYYGYTF
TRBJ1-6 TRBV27 CASSSRDSPLHF
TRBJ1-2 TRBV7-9 CASSSLNGYTF
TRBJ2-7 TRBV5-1 CASSPSGYEQYF
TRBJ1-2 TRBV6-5 CASREDRVGYGYTF
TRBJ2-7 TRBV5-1 CASSRDLGRGEQYF
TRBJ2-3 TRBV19 CASRDGLAPDTQYF
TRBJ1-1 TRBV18 CASSPTTDAEAFF
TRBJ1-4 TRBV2 CASRGKRGAPNEKLFF
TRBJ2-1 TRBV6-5 CASSYTRTGRDEQFF
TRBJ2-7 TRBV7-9 CASSLGPGQGSYEQYF
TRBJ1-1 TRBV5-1 CASSLARTGNFEAFF
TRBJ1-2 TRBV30 CAWSLTGRWNGYTF
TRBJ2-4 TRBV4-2 CASSQDREGLNIQYF
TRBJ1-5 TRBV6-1 CASSEEWTVSRPQHF
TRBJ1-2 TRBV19 CASSIGTGHPYYGYTF
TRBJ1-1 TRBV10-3 CAISESQGGTEAFF
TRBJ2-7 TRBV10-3 CAISDTQGEQYF